This T cell receptor (beta chain) was recovered during a study of blood T cells in healthy people across ages. Study-wide results and limits: The unsorted PBMCs prevented any conclusive comparison of naive versus antigen-experienced cells.

PCR was performed a second time for about 6 to 11 cycles using a sample-barcoded 5' primer and a J-beta primer mix. Each cDNA was tagged by a template-switch adaptor containing 12 random nucleotides. TCRdb redid the calling of the 5' RACE reads with MiXCR, one entry per CDR3 protein. Of more than 550,000 distinct CDR3 sequences in the sample, 22% are singletons; the top ten hold 20% to 25%. Trimming removed 2 bases at V and 7 bases at J, with 12 bases between. CDR1 is MNHNS and CDR2 is SASEGT in the germline V gene. The CDR3 contains 14 residues. Regarding this clonotype: Its target is unknown.

Sample: blood. The chain uses TRBV6-1 and TRBJ1-5; the D is unclear. The sequence derives from a man between 65 and 80 years old in good health. The DNA of the CDR3 is TGTGCCAGCAGTGAAAGACCCGTGGCGCAGCCCCAGCATTTT. Translation gives CASSERPVAQPQHF.